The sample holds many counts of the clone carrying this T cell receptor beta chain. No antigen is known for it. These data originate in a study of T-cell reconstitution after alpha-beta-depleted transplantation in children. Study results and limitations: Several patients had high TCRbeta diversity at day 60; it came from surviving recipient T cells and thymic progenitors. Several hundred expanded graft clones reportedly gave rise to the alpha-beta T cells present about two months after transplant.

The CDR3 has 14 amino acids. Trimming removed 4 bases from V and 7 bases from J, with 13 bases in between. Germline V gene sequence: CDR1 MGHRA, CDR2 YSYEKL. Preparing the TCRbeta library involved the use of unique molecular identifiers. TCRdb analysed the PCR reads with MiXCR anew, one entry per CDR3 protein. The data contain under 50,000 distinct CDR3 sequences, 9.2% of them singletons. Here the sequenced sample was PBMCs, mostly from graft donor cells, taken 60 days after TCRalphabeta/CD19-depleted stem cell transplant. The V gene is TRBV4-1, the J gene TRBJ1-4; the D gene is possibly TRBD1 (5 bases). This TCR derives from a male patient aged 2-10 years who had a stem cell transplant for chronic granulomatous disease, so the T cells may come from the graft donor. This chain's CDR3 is CASSLQQEGEKLFF. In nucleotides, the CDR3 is TGCGCCAGCAGCCTTCAACAGGAGGGTGAAAAACTGTTTTTT.